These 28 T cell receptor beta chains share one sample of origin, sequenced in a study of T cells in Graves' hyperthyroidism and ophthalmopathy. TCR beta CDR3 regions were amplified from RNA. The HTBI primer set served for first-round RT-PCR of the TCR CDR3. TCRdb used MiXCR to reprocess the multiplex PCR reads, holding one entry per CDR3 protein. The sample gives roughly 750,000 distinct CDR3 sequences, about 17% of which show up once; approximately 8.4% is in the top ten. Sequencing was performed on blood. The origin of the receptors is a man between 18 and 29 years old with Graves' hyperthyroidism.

The CDR3 sequence: CASSVGDPDTGELFF. CDR3 nucleotide sequence: TGTGCCAGCAGCGTAGGGGACCCTGACACCGGGGAGCTGTTTTTT. The rearrangement joins TRBV9 to TRBJ2-2, with D possibly being TRBD1 or TRBD2 (5 bases each). CDR1 and CDR2 (germline): SGDLS, YYNGEE. V dropped 0 bases and J dropped 3 bases, with 9 bases sitting between them. The CDR3 length is 15 residues.

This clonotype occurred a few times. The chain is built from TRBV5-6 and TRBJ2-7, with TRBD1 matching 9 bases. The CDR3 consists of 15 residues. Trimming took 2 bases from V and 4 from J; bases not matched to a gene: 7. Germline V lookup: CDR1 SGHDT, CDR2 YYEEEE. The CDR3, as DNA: TGTGCCAGCAGCTTCTCCGGGACAGGGTTTTACGAGCAGTACTTC. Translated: CASSFSGTGFYEQYF.

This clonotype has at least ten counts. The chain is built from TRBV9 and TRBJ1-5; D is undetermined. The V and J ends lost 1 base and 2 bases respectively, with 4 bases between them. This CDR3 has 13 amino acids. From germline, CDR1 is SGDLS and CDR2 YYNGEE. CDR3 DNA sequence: TGTGCCAGCAGCGTAACAGGCAATCAGCCCCAGCATTTT. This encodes CASSVTGNQPQHF.

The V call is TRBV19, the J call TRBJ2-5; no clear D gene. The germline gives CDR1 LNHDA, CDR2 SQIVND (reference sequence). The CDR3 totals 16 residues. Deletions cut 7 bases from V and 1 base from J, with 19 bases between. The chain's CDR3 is CASTPSVYSLQETQYF. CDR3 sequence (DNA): TGTGCCAGTACCCCTAGTGTTTACAGCCTCCAAGAGACCCAGTACTTC.

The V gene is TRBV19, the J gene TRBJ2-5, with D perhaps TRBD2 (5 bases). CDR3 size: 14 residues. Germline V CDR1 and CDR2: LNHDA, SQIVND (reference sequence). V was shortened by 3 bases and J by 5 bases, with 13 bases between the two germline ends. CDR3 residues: CASSIQVRGETQYF. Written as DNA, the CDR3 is TGTGCCAGTAGTATTCAGGTCCGAGGGGAGACCCAGTACTTC.

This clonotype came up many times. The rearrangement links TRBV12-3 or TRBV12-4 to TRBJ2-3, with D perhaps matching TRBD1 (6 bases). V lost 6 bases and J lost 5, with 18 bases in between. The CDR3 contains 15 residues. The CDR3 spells CASSRSGVEGDTQYF. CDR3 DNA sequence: TGTGCCAGCAGCCGCTCAGGGGTAGAGGGAGATACGCAGTATTTT.

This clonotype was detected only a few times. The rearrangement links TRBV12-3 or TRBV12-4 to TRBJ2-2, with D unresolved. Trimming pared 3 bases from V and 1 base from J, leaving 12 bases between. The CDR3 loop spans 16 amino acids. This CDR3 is CASSFLGGVNTGELFF. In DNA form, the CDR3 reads TGTGCCAGCAGTTTCTTGGGTGGGGTGAACACCGGGGAGCTGTTTTTT.

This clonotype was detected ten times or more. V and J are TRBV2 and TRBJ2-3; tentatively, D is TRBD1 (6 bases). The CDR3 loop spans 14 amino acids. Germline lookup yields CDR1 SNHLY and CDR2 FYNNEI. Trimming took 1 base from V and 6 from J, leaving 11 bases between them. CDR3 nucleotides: TGTGCCAGCAGTGAAGGGGTGGGGGCGGATACGCAGTATTTT. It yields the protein CASSEGVGADTQYF.

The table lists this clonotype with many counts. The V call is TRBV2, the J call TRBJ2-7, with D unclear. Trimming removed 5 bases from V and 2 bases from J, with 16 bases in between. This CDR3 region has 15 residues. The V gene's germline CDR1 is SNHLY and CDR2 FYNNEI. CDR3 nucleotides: TGTGCCAGCAGTTTAGGATCCAGTCCTACCTACGAGCAGTACTTC. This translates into CASSLGSSPTYEQYF.

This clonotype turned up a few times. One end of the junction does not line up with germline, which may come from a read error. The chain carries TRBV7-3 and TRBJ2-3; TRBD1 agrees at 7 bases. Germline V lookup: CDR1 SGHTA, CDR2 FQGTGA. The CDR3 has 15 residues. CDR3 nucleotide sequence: TGTGCCAGCGGCTTTACCGGGACAGGCACAGATACGCAGTATTTT. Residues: CASGFTGTGTDTQYF.

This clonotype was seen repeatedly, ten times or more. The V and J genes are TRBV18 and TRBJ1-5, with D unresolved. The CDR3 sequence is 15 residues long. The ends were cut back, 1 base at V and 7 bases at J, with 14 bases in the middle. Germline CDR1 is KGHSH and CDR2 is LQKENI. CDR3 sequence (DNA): TGTGCCAGCTCACCACGAGGGTTAAGTTTACAGCCCCAGCATTTT. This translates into CASSPRGLSLQPQHF.

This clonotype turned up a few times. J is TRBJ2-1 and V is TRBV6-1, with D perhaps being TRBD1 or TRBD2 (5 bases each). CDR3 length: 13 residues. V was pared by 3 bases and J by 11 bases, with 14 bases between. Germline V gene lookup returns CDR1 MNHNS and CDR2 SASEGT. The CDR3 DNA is TGTGCCAGCAGTGATCCGACCCCGGGACAGCAGTTCTTC. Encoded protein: CASSDPTPGQQFF.

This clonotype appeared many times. The CDR3 here is CASSSRSWRGGVYEQYF. The CDR3 DNA sequence: TGTGCCAGCAGTTCCAGGAGTTGGCGGGGAGGGGTCTACGAGCAGTACTTC. The chain uses TRBV28 and TRBJ2-7; 7 bases match TRBD2. The V segment lost 4 bases and the J segment 3 bases; nucleotides outside the gene matches: 15. The CDR3 runs 17 residues. CDR1 and CDR2 from the germline V gene are MDHEN and SYDVKM.

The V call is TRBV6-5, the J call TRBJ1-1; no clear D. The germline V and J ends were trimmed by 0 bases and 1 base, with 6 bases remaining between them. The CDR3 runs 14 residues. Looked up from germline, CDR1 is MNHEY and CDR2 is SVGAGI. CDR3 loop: CASSYSTRNTEAFF. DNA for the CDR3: TGTGCCAGCAGTTACTCGACCAGGAACACTGAAGCTTTCTTT.

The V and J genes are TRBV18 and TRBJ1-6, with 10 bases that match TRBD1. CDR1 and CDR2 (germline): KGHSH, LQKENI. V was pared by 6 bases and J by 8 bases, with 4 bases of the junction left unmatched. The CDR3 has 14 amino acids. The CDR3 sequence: CASSAGTGDSPLHF. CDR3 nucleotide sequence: TGTGCCAGCTCGGCCGGGACAGGGGATTCACCCCTCCACTTT.

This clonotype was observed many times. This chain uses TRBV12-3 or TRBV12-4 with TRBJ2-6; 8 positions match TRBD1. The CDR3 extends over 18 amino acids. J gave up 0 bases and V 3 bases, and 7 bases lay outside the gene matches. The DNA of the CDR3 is TGTGCCAGCAGTTTGAAAGGACAGGGAACCTCTGGGGCCAACGTCCTGACTTTC. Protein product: CASSLKGQGTSGANVLTF.

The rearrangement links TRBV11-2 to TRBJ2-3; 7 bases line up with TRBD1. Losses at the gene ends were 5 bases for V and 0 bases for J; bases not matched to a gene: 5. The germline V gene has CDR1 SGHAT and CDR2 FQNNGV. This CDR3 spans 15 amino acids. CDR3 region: CASSLPTGSTDTQYF. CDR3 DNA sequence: TGTGCCAGCAGCCTCCCGACAGGGAGCACAGATACGCAGTATTTT.

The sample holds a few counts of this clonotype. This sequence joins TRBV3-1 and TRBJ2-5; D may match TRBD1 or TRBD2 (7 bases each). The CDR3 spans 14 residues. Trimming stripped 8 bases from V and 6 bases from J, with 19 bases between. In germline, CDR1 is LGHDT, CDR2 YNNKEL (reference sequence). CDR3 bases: TGTGCCAGCTCTCAGGGAGGGGGCCGTCAGACCCAGTACTTC. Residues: CASSQGGGRQTQYF.

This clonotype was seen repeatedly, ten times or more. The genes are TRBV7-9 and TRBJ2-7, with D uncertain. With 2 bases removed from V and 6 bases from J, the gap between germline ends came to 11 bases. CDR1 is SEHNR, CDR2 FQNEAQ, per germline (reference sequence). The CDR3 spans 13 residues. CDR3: CASSLTGPLEQYF. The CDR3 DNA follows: TGTGCCAGCAGCTTAACGGGTCCCCTCGAGCAGTACTTC.

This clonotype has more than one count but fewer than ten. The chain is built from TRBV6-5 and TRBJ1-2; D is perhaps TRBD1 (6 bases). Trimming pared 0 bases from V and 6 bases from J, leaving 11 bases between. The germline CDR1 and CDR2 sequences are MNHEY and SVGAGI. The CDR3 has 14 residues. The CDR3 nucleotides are TGTGCCAGCAGTTACTCGGAGGGGGGTGATGGCTACACCTTC. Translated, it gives CASSYSEGGDGYTF.

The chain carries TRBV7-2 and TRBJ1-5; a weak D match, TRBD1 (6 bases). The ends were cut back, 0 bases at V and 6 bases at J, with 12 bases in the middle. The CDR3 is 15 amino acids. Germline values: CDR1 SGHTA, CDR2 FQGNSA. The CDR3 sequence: CASSLAGTGSQPQHF. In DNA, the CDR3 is TGTGCCAGCAGCTTAGCGGGAACAGGGAGTCAGCCCCAGCATTTT.

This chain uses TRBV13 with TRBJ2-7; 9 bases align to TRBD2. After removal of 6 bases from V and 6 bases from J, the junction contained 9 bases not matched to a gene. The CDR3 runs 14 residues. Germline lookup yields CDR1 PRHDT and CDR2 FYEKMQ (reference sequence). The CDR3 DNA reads TGTGCCAGCAGGGATAGCGGGAGATCTCTCGAGCAGTACTTC. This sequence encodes CASRDSGRSLEQYF. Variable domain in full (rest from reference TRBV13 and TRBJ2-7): AAGVIQSPRHLIKEKRETATLKCYPIPRHDTVYWYQQGPGQDPQFLISFYEKMQSDKGSIPDRFSAQQFSDYHSELNMSSLELGDSALYFCASRDSGRSLEQYFGPGTRLTVT.

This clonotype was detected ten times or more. The CDR3 DNA reads as TGTGCCAGTGGACAGATGAACACCGGGGAGCTGTTTTTT. Translating gives CASGQMNTGELFF. V is TRBV2 and J is TRBJ2-2, with D maybe TRBD1 (6 bases). Germline CDR1 and CDR2: SNHLY and FYNNEI. The CDR3 runs to 13 residues. Trimming shortened V by 9 bases and J by 1 base, and 9 bases separated the two germline ends.

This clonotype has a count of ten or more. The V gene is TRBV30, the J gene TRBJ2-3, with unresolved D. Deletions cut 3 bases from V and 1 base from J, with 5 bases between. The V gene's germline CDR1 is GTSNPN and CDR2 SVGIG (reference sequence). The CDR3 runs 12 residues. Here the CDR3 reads CAWSHRTDTQYF. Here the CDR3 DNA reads TGTGCCTGGAGCCACCGCACAGATACGCAGTATTTT.

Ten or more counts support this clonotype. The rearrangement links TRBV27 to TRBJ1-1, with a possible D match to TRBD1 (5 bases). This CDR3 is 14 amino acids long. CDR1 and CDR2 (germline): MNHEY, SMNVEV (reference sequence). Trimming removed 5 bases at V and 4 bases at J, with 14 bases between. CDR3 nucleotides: TGTGCCAGCAGTCCCCAGGGTCCTTCCACTGAAGCTTTCTTT. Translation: CASSPQGPSTEAFF.

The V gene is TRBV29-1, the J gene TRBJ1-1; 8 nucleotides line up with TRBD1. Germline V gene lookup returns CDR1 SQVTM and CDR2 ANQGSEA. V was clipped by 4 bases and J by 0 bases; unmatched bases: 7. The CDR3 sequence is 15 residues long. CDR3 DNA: TGCAGCGTTGGGGCCTCGACAGGGGTGAACACTGAAGCTTTCTTT. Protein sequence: CSVGASTGVNTEAFF.

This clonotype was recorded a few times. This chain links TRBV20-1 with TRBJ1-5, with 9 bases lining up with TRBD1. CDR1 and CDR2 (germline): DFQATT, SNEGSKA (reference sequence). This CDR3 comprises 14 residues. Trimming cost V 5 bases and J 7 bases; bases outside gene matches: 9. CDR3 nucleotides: TGCAGTGCTCCTGGACAGGGGTATGGACAGCCCCAGCATTTT. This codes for CSAPGQGYGQPQHF.

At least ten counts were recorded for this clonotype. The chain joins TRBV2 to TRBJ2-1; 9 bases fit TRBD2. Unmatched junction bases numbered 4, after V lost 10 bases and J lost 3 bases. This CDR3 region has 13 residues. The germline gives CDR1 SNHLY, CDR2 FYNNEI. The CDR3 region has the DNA TGTGCCACGGGAGCGGGAGGCTACAATGAGCAGTTCTTC. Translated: CATGAGGYNEQFF.